This T cell receptor beta chain was sequenced in a study of cytomegalovirus exposure and HLA in healthy donors. PCR was performed using 60 Vbeta and 13 Jbeta primers. Produced via immunoSEQ multiplex PCR; TCRdb's table is partial and in-frame only. The table shows 100,000 to 150,000 clones, with about 80% occurring only once. Study results and limitations: In a later analysis, parvovirus B19, influenza, CMV and Epstein-Barr virus appeared linked to several top co-occurrence clusters.

Germline V CDR1 and CDR2: MNHEY, SVGAGI. V was shortened by 5 bases and J by 10 bases, with 14 bases between the two germline ends. This CDR3 spans 12 amino acids. Remarks on this clone: Antigen unknown.

The source is a man between 45 and 60 years old in good health and CMV-seropositive. Sequencing used PBMCs. V and J are TRBV6-5 and TRBJ1-1; D ambiguous. The CDR3, as DNA: TGTGCCAGCAGTACCCGGGTCGGGAGAGCTTTCTTT. As protein: CASSTRVGRAFF.